This T cell receptor (beta chain) appears in the sequencing data of a study of shared clonotypes between healthy human individuals. About the study: Per donor, three plates held CD4 naive cells, three held CD4 memory, two held CD8 naive and one held CD8 memory.

The V gene lost 3 bases and the J gene lost 2 bases, with 14 bases spanning the gap. The germline CDR1 and CDR2 sequences are SGHVS and FQNEAQ. The CDR3 is 15 residues long. The study's findings and limits: Generally, estimated richness proved larger in naive subsets than it did in memory subsets. Non-shared clonotypes were found to have lower generation probabilities than the clonotypes that were shared by all four of the sorted-subset donors. It was anticipated that sequencing depth would influence how many clonotypes donors shared.

With regard to this clone: Its antigen remains unknown.

Method: immunoSEQ multiplex PCR; TCRdb's copy keeps in-frame clones and lacks some. The data show 2 million to 2.5 million clones, approximately 93% seen once. The sample consisted of naive CD4+ T cells from PBMCs. Regarding subset: CD45RA+ positively selected. The sequence derives from a man aged 18 to 29 in good health. Some clones in this sample may be carry-over from other donors' samples. V and J are TRBV7-8 and TRBJ2-7, with D perhaps TRBD1 (6 bases). CDR3 sequence (DNA): TGTGCCAGCAGCTTTGGTAGACCAGGGGCCTACGAGCAGTACTTC. Protein product: CASSFGRPGAYEQYF.